This T cell receptor beta chain appears in the sequencing data of a study of blood T cell repertoires in COVID-19. Study information: Specimens from acute and convalescent COVID-19 originated in the United States, Italy and Spain. PBMCs, B-cell-depleted T cells, or T cells were the source of the cDNA or gDNA that made up the material.

This clone was seen a few times. In the authors' workflow: Estimation of nucleated cell counts was performed using reference gene primer amplification. Method: immunoSEQ multiplex PCR; TCRdb's copy keeps in-frame clones and lacks some. The V and J calls and the clone size are those of that table, but D and trimming were determined from the DNA. Of tens of thousands of clones listed, about four fifths are singletons. Germline V gene data show CDR1 as SEHNR and CDR2 as FQNEAQ (reference sequence). The junction had 14 bases not matched to a gene; V was cut back by 7 bases and J by 3 bases. This CDR3 region has 17 residues.

The receptor's source is a man in his 70s with acute or convalescent COVID-19. Sequencing input: peripheral blood. The V and J genes are TRBV7-9 and TRBJ1-4; 7 bases align to TRBD1. The CDR3 is CASTSTGWGKANEKLFF. CDR3 coding DNA: TGTGCCAGCACCTCGACAGGGTGGGGAAAGGCTAATGAAAAACTGTTTTTT.